This section outlines one TCR beta chain sequence together with its context. This specimen includes other DNA sequences encoding the same CDR3. This record belongs to a study of cytomegalovirus exposure and HLA in healthy donors. It was with 60 Vbeta and 13 Jbeta primers that the PCR ran. TCRdb keeps only in-frame clones here, not all; method: immunoSEQ multiplex PCR. The sample shows around 150,000 clones, 70% to 80% of them seen only once. V lost 4 bases to trimming and J lost 2 bases; unmatched junction nucleotides: 5. This CDR3 contains 14 residues. Germline V gene data show CDR1 as SGHNT and CDR2 as YYREEE (reference sequence).

Sequenced sample: PBMCs. This TCR derives from a female donor in good health and CMV-seropositive. The V and J genes are TRBV5-4 and TRBJ1-2; 7 bases align to TRBD1. CDR3 in amino acids: CASSPGTDNYGYTF. For the CDR3, the DNA is TGTGCCAGCAGCCCTGGGACAGACAACTATGGCTACACCTTC.